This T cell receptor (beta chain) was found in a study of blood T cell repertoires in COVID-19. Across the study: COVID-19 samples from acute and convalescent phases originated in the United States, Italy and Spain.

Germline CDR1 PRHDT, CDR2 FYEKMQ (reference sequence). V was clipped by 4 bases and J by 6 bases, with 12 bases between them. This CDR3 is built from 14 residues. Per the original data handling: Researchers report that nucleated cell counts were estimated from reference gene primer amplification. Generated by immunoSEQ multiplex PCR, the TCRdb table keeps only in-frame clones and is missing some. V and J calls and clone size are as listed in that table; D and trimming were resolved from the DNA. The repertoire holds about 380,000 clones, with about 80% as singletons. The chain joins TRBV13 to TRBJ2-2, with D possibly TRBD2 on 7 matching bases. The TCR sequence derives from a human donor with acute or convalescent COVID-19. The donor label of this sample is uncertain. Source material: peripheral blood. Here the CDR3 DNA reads TGTGCCAGCAGCTCCCCGGGGGGCCCCGGGGAGCTGTTTTTT. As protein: CASSSPGGPGELFF.